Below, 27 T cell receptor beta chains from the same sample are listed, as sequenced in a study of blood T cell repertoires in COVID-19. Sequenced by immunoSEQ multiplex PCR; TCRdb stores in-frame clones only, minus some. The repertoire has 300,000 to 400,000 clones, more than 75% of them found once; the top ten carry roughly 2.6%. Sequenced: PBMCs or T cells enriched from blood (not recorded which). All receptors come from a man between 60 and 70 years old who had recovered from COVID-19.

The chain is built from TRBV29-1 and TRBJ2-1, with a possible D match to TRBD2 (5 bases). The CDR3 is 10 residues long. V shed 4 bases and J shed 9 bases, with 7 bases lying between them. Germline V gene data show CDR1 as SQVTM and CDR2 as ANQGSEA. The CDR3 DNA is TGCAGCGTTGGAGGGTCTGAGCAGTTCTTC. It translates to CSVGGSEQFF.

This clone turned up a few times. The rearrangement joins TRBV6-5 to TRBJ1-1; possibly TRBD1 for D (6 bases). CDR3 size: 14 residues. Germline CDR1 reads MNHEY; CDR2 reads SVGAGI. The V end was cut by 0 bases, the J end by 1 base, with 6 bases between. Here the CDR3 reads CASSYSTGNTEAFF. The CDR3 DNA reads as TGTGCCAGCAGTTACTCGACAGGGAACACTGAAGCTTTCTTT.

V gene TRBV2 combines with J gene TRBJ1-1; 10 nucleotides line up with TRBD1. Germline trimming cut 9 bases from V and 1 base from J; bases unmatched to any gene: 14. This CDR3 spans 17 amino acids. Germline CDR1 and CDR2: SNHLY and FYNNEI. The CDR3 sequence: CARTRAHRQGANTEAFF. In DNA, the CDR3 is TGTGCCAGGACCCGAGCACACCGACAGGGGGCGAACACTGAAGCTTTCTTT.

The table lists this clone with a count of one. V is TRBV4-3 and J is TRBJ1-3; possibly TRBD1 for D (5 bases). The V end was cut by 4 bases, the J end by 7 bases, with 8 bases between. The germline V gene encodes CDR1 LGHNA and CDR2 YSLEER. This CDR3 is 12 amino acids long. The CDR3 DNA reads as TGCGCCAGCAGCCCGGGGGGTAACACCATATATTTT. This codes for CASSPGGNTIYF.

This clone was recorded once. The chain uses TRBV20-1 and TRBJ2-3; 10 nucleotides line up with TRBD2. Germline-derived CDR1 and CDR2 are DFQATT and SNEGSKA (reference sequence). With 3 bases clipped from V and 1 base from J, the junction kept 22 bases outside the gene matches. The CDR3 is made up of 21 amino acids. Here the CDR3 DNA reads TGCAGTGCTAGTTTCCCACTCAGGAGGCAACCTCTAGCGGGGGGCACAGATACGCAGTATTTT. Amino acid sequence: CSASFPLRRQPLAGGTDTQYF.

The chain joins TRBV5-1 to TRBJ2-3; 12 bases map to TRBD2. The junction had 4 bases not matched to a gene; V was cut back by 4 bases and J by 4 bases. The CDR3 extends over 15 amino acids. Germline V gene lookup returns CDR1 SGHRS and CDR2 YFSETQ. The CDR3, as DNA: TGCGCCAGCAGCCTACTAGCGGGGGGACCAGATACGCAGTATTTT. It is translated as CASSLLAGGPDTQYF.

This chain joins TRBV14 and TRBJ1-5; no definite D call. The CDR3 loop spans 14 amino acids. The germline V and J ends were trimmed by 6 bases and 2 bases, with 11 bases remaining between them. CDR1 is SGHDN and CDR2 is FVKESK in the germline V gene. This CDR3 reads CASSQSGGNQPQHF. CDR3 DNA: TGTGCCAGCAGTCAGAGCGGCGGCAATCAGCCCCAGCATTTT.

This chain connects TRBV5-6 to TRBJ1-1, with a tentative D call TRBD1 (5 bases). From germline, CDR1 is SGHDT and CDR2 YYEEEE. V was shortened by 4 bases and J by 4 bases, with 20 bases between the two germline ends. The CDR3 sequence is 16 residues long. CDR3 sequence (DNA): TGTGCCAGCAGCGCCAACAGGCCCGATTGGGGCACTGAAGCTTTCTTT. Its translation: CASSANRPDWGTEAFF. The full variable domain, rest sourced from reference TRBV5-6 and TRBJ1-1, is DAGVTQSPTHLIKTRGQQVTLRCSPKSGHDTVSWYQQALGQGPQFIFQYYEEEERQRGNFPDRFSGHQFPNYSSELNVNALLLGDSALYLCASSANRPDWGTEAFFGQGTRLTVV.

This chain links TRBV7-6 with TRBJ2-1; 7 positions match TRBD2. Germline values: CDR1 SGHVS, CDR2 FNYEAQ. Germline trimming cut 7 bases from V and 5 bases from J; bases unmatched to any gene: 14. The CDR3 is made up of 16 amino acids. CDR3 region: CASTTLGTSANNEQFF. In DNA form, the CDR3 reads TGTGCCAGCACCACTTTAGGTACTAGCGCAAACAATGAGCAGTTCTTC.

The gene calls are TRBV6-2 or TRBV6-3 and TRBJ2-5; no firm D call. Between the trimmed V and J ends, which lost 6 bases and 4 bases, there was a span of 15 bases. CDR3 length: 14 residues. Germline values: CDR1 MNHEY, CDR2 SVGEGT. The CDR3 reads CASRPPVGGETQYF. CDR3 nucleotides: TGTGCCAGCAGGCCTCCTGTAGGCGGAGAGACCCAGTACTTC.

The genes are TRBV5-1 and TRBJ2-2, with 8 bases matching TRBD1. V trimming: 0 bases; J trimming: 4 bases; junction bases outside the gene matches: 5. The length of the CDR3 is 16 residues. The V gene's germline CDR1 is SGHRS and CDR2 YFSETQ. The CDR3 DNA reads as TGCGCCAGCAGCTTGGCCGGGCAGGGGGCCACCGGGGAGCTGTTTTTT. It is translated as CASSLAGQGATGELFF.

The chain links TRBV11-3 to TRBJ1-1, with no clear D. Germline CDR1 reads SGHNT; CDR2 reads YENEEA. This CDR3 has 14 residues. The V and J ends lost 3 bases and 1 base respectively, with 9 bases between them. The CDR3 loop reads CASSLGRKNTEAFF. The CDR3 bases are TGTGCCAGCAGCTTGGGGAGGAAGAACACTGAAGCTTTCTTT.

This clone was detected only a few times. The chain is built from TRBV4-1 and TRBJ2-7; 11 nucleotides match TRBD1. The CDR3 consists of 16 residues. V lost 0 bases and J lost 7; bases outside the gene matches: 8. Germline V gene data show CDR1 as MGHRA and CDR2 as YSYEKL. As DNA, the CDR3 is TGCGCCAGCAGCCAAGATAGGACAGGGGGCGCCCAAGAGCAGTACTTC. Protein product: CASSQDRTGGAQEQYF.

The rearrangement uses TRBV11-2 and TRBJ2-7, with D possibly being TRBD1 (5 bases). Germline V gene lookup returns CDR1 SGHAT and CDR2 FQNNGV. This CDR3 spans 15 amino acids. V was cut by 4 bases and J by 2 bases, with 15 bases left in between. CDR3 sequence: CASSSPKGPTYEQYF. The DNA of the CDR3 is TGTGCCAGCAGCTCCCCAAAGGGGCCCACCTACGAGCAGTACTTC.

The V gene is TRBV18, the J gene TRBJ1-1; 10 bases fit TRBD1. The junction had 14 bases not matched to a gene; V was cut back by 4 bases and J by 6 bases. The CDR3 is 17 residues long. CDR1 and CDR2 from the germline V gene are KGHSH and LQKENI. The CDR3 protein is CASSRNSGTGARAEAFF. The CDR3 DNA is TGTGCCAGCTCACGAAACTCCGGGACAGGGGCGAGGGCTGAAGCTTTCTTT.

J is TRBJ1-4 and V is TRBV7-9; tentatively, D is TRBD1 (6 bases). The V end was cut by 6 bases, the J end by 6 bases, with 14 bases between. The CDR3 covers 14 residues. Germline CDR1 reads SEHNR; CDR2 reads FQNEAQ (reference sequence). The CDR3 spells CASSQGAGDEKLFF. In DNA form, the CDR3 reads TGTGCCAGCAGTCAAGGGGCAGGGGATGAAAAACTGTTTTTT.

CDR3 DNA: TGTGCCAGCAGTCGACCCCGGGACAGGGGGGAGATGAACACTGAAGCTTTCTTT. Its protein product is CASSRPRDRGEMNTEAFF. The V gene is TRBV28, the J gene TRBJ1-1; 11 bases are a match to TRBD1. Trimming at V came to 5 bases and at J to 0 bases, leaving 11 bases not matched to a gene. From germline, CDR1 is MDHEN and CDR2 SYDVKM. The CDR3 contains 18 residues.

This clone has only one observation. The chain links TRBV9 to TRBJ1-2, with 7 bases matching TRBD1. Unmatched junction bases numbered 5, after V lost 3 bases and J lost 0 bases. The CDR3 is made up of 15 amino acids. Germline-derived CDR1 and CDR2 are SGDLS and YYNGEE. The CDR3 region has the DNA TGTGCCAGCAGCGCCTGGACAGGCCCTAACTATGGCTACACCTTC. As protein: CASSAWTGPNYGYTF.

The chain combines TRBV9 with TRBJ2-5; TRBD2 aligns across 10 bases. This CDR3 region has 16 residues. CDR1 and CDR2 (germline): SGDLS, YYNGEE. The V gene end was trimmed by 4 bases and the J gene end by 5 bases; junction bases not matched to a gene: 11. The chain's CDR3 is CASSPREAGGGETQYF. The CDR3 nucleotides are TGTGCCAGCAGCCCCCGGGAAGCGGGGGGGGGCGAGACCCAGTACTTC. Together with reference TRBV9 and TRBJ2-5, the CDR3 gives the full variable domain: DSGVTQTPKHLITATGQRVTLRCSPRSGDLSVYWYQQSLDQGLQFLIQYYNGEERAKGNILERFSAQQFPDLHSELNLSSLELGDSALYFCASSPREAGGGETQYFGPGTRLLVL.

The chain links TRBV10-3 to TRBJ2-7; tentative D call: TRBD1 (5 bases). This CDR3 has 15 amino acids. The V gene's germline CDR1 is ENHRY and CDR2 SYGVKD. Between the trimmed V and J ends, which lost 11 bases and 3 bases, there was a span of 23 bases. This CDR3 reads CASKSPDSFDYEQYF. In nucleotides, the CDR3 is TGTGCCTCTAAATCCCCCGACAGTTTTGACTACGAGCAGTACTTC.

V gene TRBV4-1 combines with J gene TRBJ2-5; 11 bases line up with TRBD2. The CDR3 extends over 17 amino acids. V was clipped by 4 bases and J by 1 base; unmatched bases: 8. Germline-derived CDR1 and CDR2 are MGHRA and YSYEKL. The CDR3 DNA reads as TGCGCCAGCAGCCCCGCTAGCGGGAGGCATCCCCAAGAGACCCAGTACTTC. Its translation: CASSPASGRHPQETQYF.

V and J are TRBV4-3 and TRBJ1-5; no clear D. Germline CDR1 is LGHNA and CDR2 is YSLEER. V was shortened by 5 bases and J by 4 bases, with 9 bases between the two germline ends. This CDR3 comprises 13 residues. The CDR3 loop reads CASSRTTNQPQHF. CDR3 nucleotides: TGCGCCAGCAGCAGGACTACGAATCAGCCCCAGCATTTT.

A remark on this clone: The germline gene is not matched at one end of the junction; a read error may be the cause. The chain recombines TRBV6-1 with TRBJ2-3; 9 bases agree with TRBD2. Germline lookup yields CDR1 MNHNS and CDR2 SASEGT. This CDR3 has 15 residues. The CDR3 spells CASREAGGRTDTQYF. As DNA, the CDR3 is TGTGCCAGCAGGGAAGCGGGGGGACGCACAGATACGCAGTATTTT.

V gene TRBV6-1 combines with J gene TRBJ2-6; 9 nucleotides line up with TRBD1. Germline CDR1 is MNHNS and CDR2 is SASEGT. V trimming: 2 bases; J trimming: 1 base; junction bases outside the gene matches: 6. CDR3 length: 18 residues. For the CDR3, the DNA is TGTGCCAGCAGTGAACAGCACAGGGGGCTATCTGGGGCCAACGTCCTGACTTTC. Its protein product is CASSEQHRGLSGANVLTF.

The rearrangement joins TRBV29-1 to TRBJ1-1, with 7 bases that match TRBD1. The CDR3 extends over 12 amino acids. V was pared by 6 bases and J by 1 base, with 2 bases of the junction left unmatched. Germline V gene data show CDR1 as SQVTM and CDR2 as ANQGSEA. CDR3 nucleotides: TGCAGCGTGGGACAGAAGAACACTGAAGCTTTCTTT. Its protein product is CSVGQKNTEAFF.

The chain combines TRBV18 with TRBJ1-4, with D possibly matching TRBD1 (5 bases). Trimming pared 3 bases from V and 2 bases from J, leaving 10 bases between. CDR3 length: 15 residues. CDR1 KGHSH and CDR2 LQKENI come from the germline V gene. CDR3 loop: CASSPAGLTNEKLFF. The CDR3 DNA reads TGTGCCAGCTCACCCGCAGGGCTCACTAATGAAAAACTGTTTTTT.

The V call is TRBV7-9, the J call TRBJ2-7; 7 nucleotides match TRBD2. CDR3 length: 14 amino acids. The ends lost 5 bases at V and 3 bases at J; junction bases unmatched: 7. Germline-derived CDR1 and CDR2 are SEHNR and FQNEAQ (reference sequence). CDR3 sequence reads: CASSRAGGNYEQYF. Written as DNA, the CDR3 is TGTGCCAGCAGCCGAGCCGGGGGGAACTACGAGCAGTACTTC.